The sample holds one count of the clone carrying this T cell receptor beta chain. Source study methods: It was from reference gene primer amplification that nucleated cell counts were estimated. Generated by immunoSEQ multiplex PCR, the TCRdb table keeps only in-frame clones and is missing some. V and J calls and clone size are given by that table; D and trimming were obtained from the DNA. The data show just over 150,000 clones, with roughly 82% seen just once and approximately 9.7% held by the top ten. These data are taken from a study of blood T cell repertoires in COVID-19. Across the study: Whether acute or convalescent, the COVID-19 samples came from the United States, Italy and Spain. T cells, B-cell-depleted T cells, or PBMCs provided the cDNA or gDNA that served as material.

The CDR3 extends over 18 amino acids. The germline V gene encodes CDR1 LGHDT and CDR2 YNNKEL (reference sequence). V was clipped by 3 bases and J by 0 bases, with 18 bases between them. The chain carries TRBV3-1 (or the pseudogene TRBV3-2) and TRBJ2-1; D might be TRBD2 (5 bases). The sequenced sample consisted of peripheral blood. The clonotype was recovered from a woman in her 50s with acute or convalescent COVID-19. The CDR3 nucleotides read TGTGCCAGCAGCCACCCCCCCCTAGCCCCCAGCTCCTACAATGAGCAGTTCTTC. Translated, it gives CASSHPPLAPSSYNEQFF.